The present T cell receptor beta chain was sequenced within a study of Graves' ophthalmopathy and Graves' hyperthyroidism. Regarding the study as a whole: Blood contained most expanded thyroid clonotypes exceeding 0.001 frequency.

This clonotype has a count of ten or more. As yet, its antigen is unknown. The CDR3 totals 19 residues. V gave up 3 bases and J gave up 0 bases; unmatched junction bases: 13. Germline V CDR1 and CDR2: SGHTA, FQGNSA. Using RNA transcripts, the TCR beta CDR3 regions were amplified. Second-round multiplex PCR came after first-round RT-PCR with HTBI primers. TCRdb reprocessed the multiplex PCR reads with MiXCR, giving one entry per CDR3 protein. The sample contains 400,000 to 500,000 distinct CDR3 sequences, roughly 21% of which appear only once. Hyperthyroidism was classified as stable if no ophthalmopathy occurred within 18 months of follow-up. Pregnant or lactating patients and those with other autoimmune diseases or uncontrolled infections were excluded.

The clonotype was recovered from a woman under 30 with stable Graves' hyperthyroidism. The sequencing sample was made of peripheral blood. The chain is built from TRBV7-2 and TRBJ1-5; 8 bases are shared with TRBD1. CDR3 amino acids: CASSLAAGTGRYSNQPQHF. CDR3 DNA: TGTGCCAGCAGCTTGGCGGCAGGGACAGGCCGATATAGCAATCAGCCCCAGCATTTT.